One sample yielded the 10 T cell receptor beta chains listed below, sequenced in a study of cytomegalovirus exposure and HLA in healthy donors. Sequenced by immunoSEQ multiplex PCR; TCRdb stores in-frame clones only, minus some. The table has some 150,000 clones, 80% to 90% seen once. The sequenced sample consisted of PBMCs. The receptors stem from a man aged 18 to 30 in good health and CMV-seropositive.

This clone was recorded a few times. This sequence joins TRBV30 and TRBJ2-7; D is perhaps TRBD1 (6 bases). V lost 3 bases, J lost 6 bases, and 9 bases lay in between. The CDR3 spans 11 residues. The germline V gene encodes CDR1 GTSNPN and CDR2 SVGIG (reference sequence). The CDR3, as DNA: TGTGCCTGGAGGGACAGTACCGAGCAGTACTTC. Encoded protein: CAWRDSTEQYF.

The chain links TRBV5-6 to TRBJ2-2, with D perhaps matching TRBD1 (5 bases). The CDR3 contains 14 residues. The V gene's germline CDR1 is SGHDT and CDR2 YYEEEE. The germline V and J ends were trimmed by 9 bases and 1 base, with 13 bases remaining between them. For the CDR3, the DNA is TGTGCCACGCAGGACAAGAGGAACACCGGGGAGCTGTTTTTT. Translated: CATQDKRNTGELFF.

This sequence joins TRBV29-1 and TRBJ2-2; 11 nucleotides line up with TRBD2. CDR1 is SQVTM, CDR2 ANQGSEA, per germline. There are 16 residues in the CDR3. J gave up 4 bases and V 1 base, and 5 bases lay outside the gene matches. CDR3 nucleotide sequence: TGCAGCGTTGAAGCCCGGACTAGCGGGCCCACCGGGGAGCTGTTTTTT. Translated, it gives CSVEARTSGPTGELFF.

The chain links TRBV18 to TRBJ1-4, with no clear D. In germline, CDR1 is KGHSH, CDR2 LQKENI. The V and J ends lost 3 bases and 12 bases respectively, with 14 bases between them. The CDR3 extends over 13 amino acids. The CDR3 sequence: CASSPDLPRELFF. As DNA, the CDR3 is TGTGCCAGCTCACCGGACCTGCCGCGGGAACTGTTTTTT.

J is TRBJ1-5 and V is TRBV5-5; D is unresolved. Germline V lookup: CDR1 SGHKS, CDR2 YYEKEE (reference sequence). This CDR3 is built from 16 residues. V dropped 1 base and J dropped 5 bases, with 16 bases sitting between them. CDR3 region: CASSLIRIPSYQPQHF. The CDR3 coding sequence is TGTGCCAGCAGCTTGATCAGGATCCCCTCGTATCAGCCCCAGCATTTT.

This chain connects TRBV5-1 to TRBJ1-5; 9 bases line up with TRBD1. Looked up from germline, CDR1 is SGHRS and CDR2 is YFSETQ. Trimming removed 4 bases from V and 3 bases from J; junction bases left unmatched: 5. The CDR3 is 15 residues long. CDR3 nucleotides: TGCGCCAGCAGCGCCGGGACAGGGATCAATCAGCCCCAGCATTTT. Its protein product is CASSAGTGINQPQHF.

V usage is TRBV6-1 and J usage is TRBJ2-1, with D perhaps matching TRBD1 (6 bases). Per the germline V gene, CDR1 is MNHNS and CDR2 is SASEGT. The CDR3 contains 10 residues. The germline V and J ends were trimmed by 9 bases and 15 bases, with 15 bases remaining between them. This CDR3 is CASSQGLWFF. In DNA form, the CDR3 reads TGTGCCAGTTCACAGGGCCTTTGGTTCTTC.

The chain uses TRBV2 and TRBJ2-7; TRBD1 matches at 7 bases. The CDR3 covers 14 residues. The junction had 7 bases not matched to a gene; V was cut back by 4 bases and J by 4 bases. Germline V gene sequence: CDR1 SNHLY, CDR2 FYNNEI. The CDR3 loop reads CASSVEGQQYEQYF. The CDR3 coding sequence is TGTGCCAGCAGTGTCGAGGGACAGCAATACGAGCAGTACTTC.

The chain carries TRBV9 and TRBJ1-2, with 7 bases that match TRBD1. Trimming removed 0 bases from V and 3 bases from J; junction bases left unmatched: 5. Germline-derived CDR1 and CDR2 are SGDLS and YYNGEE. CDR3 size: 15 residues. In DNA, the CDR3 is TGTGCCAGCAGCGTAGCTACAGGGGCAGACTATGGCTACACCTTC. It codes for CASSVATGADYGYTF.

This clone has just one count. The J gene is TRBJ2-7, the V gene TRBV28; TRBD1 is a possible D gene (6 bases). The CDR3 runs to 12 residues. The germline V gene encodes CDR1 MDHEN and CDR2 SYDVKM. V was clipped by 6 bases and J by 5 bases, with 11 bases between them. The CDR3 DNA sequence: TGTGCCAGCAGGTTGACAGGTAACGAGCAGTACTTC. As protein: CASRLTGNEQYF.